This T cell receptor beta chain was found in a study of vaccination and CD4 T cells after COVID-19. V was pared by 4 bases and J by 1 base, with 5 bases of the junction left unmatched. The CDR3 sequence is 16 residues long. Germline CDR1 and CDR2: DFQATT and SNEGSKA (reference sequence). In its sample, this clonotype was seen a few times. Its antigen is not known. The Oncomine TCR Beta short-read assay sequenced DNA from cultured CD4+ T cells. In TCRdb, the PCR reads were re-called with MiXCR into one record per CDR3 protein. The data contain under 20,000 distinct CDR3 sequences, around three fifths of them singletons. The treatment was: roughly ten-day PBMC culture with coronavirus spike peptide pools or control peptides (ViraFEST assay).

The receptor was isolated from a human donor who had recovered from COVID-19. Material for sequencing was CD4+ T cells from blood, cultured in vitro. This sequence joins TRBV20-1 and TRBJ2-2; 11 bases are shared with TRBD2. This CDR3 is CSATISGRENTGELFF. The CDR3 DNA reads as TGCAGTGCTACAATTAGCGGGAGGGAGAACACCGGGGAGCTGTTTTTT.